The 6 T cell receptor beta chains in this list originate from one sample, sequenced in a study of T-cell reconstitution after alpha-beta-depleted transplantation in children. The library targeted TCRbeta and was prepared with unique molecular identifiers. TCRdb processed the PCR reads anew with MiXCR; each CDR3 protein has one entry. The sample has 210,000 or so distinct CDR3 sequences, about a tenth seen once; the top ten hold about 30%. The sample in question was PBMCs, obtained before TCRalphabeta/CD19-depleted stem cell transplant. The receptors were sampled from a child less than two years old with acute myeloid leukemia, due to receive a stem cell transplant.

The chain joins TRBV12-3 or TRBV12-4 to TRBJ1-2, with 7 bases identical to TRBD1. Trimming at V came to 1 base and at J to 4 bases, leaving 9 bases not matched to a gene. The CDR3 spans 16 residues. CDR3 amino acids: CASSLGAGTVVYGYTF. DNA for the CDR3: TGTGCCAGCAGTTTAGGGGCCGGGACAGTAGTCTATGGCTACACCTTC.

This sequence joins TRBV19 and TRBJ2-1; TRBD2 aligns across 7 bases. The germline gives CDR1 LNHDA, CDR2 SQIVND (reference sequence). After removal of 5 bases from V and 3 bases from J, the junction contained 10 bases not matched to a gene. The CDR3 covers 16 residues. The CDR3 region has the DNA TGTGCCAGTAGTCCCCATGCGGGAGTCGGCTACAATGAGCAGTTCTTC. It translates to CASSPHAGVGYNEQFF.

This clonotype has ten or more counts. The chain couples TRBV3-1 to TRBJ2-6; D is ambiguous. V shed 1 base and J shed 1 base, with 8 bases lying between them. Germline V lookup: CDR1 LGHDT, CDR2 YNNKEL (reference sequence). The CDR3 runs 16 residues. Written as DNA, the CDR3 is TGTGCCAGCAGCCAAGCTACCCCGTCTGGGGCCAACGTCCTGACTTTC. Protein product: CASSQATPSGANVLTF.

This clonotype was counted between two and nine times. J is TRBJ2-5 and V is TRBV11-1; D gene uncertain. CDR3 length equals 14 residues. Looked up from germline, CDR1 is SGHAT and CDR2 is FQDESV (reference sequence). V was pared by 8 bases and J by 2 bases, with 15 bases between. CDR3 sequence (DNA): TGTGCCAGCGGAACCCTGACGGTACAAGAGACCCAGTACTTC. Translation: CASGTLTVQETQYF.

This clonotype was detected ten times or more. This chain uses TRBV4-1 with TRBJ1-4; D gene ambiguous. CDR1 is MGHRA, CDR2 YSYEKL, per germline. CDR3 length: 12 amino acids. Trimming left V 3 bases short and J 5 bases short, with 4 bases between. The CDR3 sequence: CASSHGNEKLFF. CDR3 DNA: TGCGCCAGCAGCCACGGGAATGAAAAACTGTTTTTT.

There are many counts of this clonotype. This sequence joins TRBV20-1 and TRBJ1-1; 11 bases agree with TRBD1. Germline CDR1 DFQATT, CDR2 SNEGSKA (reference sequence). This CDR3 has 16 amino acids. V trimming: 6 bases; J trimming: 3 bases; junction bases outside the gene matches: 12. The CDR3 bases are TGCAGTGCGCCCGGGACAGGGGGGCTTAAGGACACTGAAGCTTTCTTT. It yields the protein CSAPGTGGLKDTEAFF.